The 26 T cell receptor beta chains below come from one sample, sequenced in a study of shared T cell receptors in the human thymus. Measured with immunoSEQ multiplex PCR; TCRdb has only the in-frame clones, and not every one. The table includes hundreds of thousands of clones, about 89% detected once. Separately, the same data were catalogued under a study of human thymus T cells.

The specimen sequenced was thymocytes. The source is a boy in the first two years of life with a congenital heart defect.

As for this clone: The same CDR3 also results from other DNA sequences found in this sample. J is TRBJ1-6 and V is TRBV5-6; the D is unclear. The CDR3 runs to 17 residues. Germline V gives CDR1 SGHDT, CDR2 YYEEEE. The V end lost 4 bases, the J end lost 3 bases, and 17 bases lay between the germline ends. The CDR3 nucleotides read TGTGCCAGCAGCCCCCGGTCCGCCAACCTCTATAATTCACCCCTCCACTTT. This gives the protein CASSPRSANLYNSPLHF.

The chain's CDR3 is CASSSERDSYNEQFF. The CDR3 DNA reads TGTGCCAGCAGCTCAGAGCGGGATTCCTACAATGAGCAGTTCTTC. The chain joins TRBV9 to TRBJ2-1; 7 positions match TRBD2. The CDR3 spans 15 residues. V lost 4 bases, J lost 1 base, and 5 bases stayed unmatched. Germline V gene data show CDR1 as SGDLS and CDR2 as YYNGEE.

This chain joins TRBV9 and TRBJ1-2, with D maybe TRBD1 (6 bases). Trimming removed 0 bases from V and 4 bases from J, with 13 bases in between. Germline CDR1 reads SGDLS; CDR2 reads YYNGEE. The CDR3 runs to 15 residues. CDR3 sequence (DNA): TGTGCCAGCAGCGTAGGACCCCAGGGGACCTATGGCTACACCTTC. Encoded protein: CASSVGPQGTYGYTF.

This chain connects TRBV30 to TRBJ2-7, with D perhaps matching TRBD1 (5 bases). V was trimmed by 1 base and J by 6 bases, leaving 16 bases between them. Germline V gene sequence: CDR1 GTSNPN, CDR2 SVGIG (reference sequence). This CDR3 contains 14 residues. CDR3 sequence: CAWSGGSTTSEQYF. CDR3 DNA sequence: TGTGCCTGGAGTGGGGGCAGCACCACGTCCGAGCAGTACTTC.

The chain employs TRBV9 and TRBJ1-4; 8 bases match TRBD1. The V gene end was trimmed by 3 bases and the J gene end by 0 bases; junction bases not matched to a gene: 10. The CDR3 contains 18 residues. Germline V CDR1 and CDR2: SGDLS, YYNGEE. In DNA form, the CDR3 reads TGTGCCAGCAGCGAGGGACAGGACGGGGTAGCAACTAATGAAAAACTGTTTTTT. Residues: CASSEGQDGVATNEKLFF. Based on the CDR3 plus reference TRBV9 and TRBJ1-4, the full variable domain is DSGVTQTPKHLITATGQRVTLRCSPRSGDLSVYWYQQSLDQGLQFLIQYYNGEERAKGNILERFSAQQFPDLHSELNLSSLELGDSALYFCASSEGQDGVATNEKLFFGSGTQLSVL.

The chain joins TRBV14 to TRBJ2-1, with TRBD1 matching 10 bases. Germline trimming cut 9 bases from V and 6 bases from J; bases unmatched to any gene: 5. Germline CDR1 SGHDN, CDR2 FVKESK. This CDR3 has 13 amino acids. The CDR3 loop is CASGTGDPNEQFF. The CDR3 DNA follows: TGTGCCAGTGGGACAGGGGATCCCAATGAGCAGTTCTTC.

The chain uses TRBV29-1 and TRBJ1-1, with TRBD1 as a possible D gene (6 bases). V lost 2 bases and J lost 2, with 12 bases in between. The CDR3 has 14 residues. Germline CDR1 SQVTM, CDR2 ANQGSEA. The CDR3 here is CSVETGTKNTEAFF. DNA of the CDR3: TGCAGCGTTGAAACAGGGACGAAAAACACTGAAGCTTTCTTT.

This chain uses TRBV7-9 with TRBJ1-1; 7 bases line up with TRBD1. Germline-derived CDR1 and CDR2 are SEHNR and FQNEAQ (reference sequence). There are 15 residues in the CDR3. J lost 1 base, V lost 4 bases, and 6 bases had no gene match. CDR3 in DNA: TGTGCCAGCAGCTCGAGGGGGCGGACGAACACTGAAGCTTTCTTT. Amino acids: CASSSRGRTNTEAFF.

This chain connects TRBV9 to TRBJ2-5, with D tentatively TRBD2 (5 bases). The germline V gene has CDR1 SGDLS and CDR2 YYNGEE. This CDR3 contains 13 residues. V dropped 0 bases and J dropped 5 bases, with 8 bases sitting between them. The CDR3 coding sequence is TGTGCCAGCAGCGTAGGAACGGGGGAGACCCAGTACTTC. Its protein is CASSVGTGETQYF.

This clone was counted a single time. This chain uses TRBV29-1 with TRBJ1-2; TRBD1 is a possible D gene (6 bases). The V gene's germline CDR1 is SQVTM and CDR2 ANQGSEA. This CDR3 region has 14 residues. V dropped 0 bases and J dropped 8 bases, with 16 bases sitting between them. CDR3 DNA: TGCAGCGTTGAAGATCGGCCGGGGGGCGGAGGCTACACCTTC. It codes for CSVEDRPGGGGYTF.

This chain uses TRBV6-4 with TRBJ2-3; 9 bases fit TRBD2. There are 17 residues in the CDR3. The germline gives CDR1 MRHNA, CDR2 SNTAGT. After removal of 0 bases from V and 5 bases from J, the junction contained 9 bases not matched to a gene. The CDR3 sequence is CASSDSAGGPAGDTQYF. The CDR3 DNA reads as TGTGCCAGCAGTGACTCAGCGGGAGGCCCTGCGGGAGATACGCAGTATTTT.

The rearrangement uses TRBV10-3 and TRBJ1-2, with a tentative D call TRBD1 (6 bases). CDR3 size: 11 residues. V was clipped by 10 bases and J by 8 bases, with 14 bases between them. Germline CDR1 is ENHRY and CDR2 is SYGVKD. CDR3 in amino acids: CATTPGVGYTF. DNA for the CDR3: TGTGCCACCACCCCAGGGGTCGGCTACACCTTC.

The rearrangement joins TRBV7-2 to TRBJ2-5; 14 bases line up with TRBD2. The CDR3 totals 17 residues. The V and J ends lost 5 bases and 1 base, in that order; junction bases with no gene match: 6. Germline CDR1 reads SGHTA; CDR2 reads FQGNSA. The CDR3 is CASSPGTSGSGQETQYF. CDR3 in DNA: TGTGCCAGCAGCCCCGGGACTAGCGGGAGTGGCCAAGAGACCCAGTACTTC. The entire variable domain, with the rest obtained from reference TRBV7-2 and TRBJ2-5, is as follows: GAGVSQSPSNKVTEKGKDVELRCDPISGHTALYWYRQSLGQGLEFLIYFQGNSAPDKSGLPSDRFSAERTGGSVSTLTIQRTQQEDSAVYLCASSPGTSGSGQETQYFGPGTRLLVL.

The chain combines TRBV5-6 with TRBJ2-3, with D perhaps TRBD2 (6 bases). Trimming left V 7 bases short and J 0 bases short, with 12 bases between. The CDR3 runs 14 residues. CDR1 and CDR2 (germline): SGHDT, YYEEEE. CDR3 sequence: CASLESGSTDTQYF. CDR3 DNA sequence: TGTGCCAGCTTAGAAAGCGGGAGCACAGATACGCAGTATTTT.

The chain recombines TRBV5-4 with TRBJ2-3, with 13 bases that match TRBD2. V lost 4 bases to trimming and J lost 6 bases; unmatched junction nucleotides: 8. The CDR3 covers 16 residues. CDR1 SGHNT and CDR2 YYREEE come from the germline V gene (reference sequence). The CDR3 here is CASSPGLAGEQDTQYF. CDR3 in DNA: TGTGCCAGCAGCCCCGGACTAGCGGGAGAACAGGATACGCAGTATTTT.

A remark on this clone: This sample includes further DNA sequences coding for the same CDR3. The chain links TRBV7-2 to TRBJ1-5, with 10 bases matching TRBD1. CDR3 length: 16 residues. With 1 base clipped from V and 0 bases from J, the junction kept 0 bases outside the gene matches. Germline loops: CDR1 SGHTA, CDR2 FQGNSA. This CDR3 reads CASSLGDRGSNQPQHF. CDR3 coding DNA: TGTGCCAGCAGCTTAGGGGACAGGGGTAGCAATCAGCCCCAGCATTTT.

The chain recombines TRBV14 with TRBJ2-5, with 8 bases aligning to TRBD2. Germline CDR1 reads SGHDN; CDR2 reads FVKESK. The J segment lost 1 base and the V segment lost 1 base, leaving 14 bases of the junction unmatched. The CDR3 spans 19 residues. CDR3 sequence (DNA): TGTGCCAGCAGCCAAGTATCGTCCGGGCGGGGGGACCTCCAAGAGACCCAGTACTTC. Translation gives CASSQVSSGRGDLQETQYF.

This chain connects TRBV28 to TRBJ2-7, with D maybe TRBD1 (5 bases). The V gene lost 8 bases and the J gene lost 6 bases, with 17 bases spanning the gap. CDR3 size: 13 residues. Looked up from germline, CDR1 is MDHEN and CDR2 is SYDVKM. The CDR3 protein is CASHSPQAPEQYF. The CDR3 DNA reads TGTGCCAGCCACTCTCCACAGGCCCCCGAGCAGTACTTC.

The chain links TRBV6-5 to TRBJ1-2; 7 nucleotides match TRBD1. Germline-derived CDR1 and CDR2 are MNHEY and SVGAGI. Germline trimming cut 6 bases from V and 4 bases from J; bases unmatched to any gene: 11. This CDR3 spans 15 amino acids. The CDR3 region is CASSPRRQGVYGYTF. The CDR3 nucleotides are TGTGCCAGCAGCCCACGGCGACAGGGCGTCTATGGCTACACCTTC.

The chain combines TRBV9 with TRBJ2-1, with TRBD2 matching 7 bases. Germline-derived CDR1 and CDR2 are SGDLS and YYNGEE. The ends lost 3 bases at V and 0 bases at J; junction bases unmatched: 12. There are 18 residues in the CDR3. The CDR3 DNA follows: TGTGCCAGCAGCGCCTACACGACTAGCAAGAGCTCCTACAATGAGCAGTTCTTC. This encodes CASSAYTTSKSSYNEQFF.

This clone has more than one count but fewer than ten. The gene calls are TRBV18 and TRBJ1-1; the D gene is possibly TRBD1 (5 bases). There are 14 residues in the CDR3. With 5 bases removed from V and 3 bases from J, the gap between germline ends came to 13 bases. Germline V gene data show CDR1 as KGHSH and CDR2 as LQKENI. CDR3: CASSTAPGHTEAFF. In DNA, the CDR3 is TGTGCCAGCTCAACTGCCCCAGGGCACACTGAAGCTTTCTTT.

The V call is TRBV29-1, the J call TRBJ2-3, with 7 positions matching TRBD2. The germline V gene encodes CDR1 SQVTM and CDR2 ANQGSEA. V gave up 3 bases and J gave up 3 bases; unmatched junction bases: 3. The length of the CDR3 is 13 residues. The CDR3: CSVDSGGTDTQYF. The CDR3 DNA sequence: TGCAGCGTTGATTCGGGAGGTACAGATACGCAGTATTTT.

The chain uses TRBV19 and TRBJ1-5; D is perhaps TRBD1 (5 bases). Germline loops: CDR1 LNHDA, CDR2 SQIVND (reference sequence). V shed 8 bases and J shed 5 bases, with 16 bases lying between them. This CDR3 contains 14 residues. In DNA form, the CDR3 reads TGTGCCAGTGGGTGGCAGTTGGGGCATCAGCCCCAGCATTTT. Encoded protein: CASGWQLGHQPQHF.

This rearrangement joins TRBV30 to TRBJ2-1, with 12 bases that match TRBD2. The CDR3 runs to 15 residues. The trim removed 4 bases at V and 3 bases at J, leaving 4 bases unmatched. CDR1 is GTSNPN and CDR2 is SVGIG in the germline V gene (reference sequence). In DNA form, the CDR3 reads TGTGCCTGGACTTCGACTAGCGGGAGCTACAATGAGCAGTTCTTC. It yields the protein CAWTSTSGSYNEQFF. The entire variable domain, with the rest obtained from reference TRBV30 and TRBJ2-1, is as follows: SQTIHQWPATLVQPVGSPLSLECTVEGTSNPNLYWYRQAAGRGLQLLFYSVGIGQISSEVPQNLSASRPQDRQFILSSKKLLLSDSGFYLCAWTSTSGSYNEQFFGPGTRLTVL.

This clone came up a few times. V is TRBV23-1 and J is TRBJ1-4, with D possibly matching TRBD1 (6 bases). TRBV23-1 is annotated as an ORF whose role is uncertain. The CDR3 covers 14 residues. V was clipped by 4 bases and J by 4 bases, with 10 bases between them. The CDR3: CASSRGGDNEKLFF. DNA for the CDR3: TGCGCCAGCAGTCGAGGGGGTGATAATGAAAAACTGTTTTTT.

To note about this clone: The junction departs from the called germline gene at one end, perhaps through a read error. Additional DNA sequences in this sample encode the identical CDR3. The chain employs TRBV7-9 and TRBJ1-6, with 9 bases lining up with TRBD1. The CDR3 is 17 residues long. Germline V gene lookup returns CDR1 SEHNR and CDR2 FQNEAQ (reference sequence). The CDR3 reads CASSQRDRDLYNSPLHF. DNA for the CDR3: TGTGCCAGCAGCCAAAGGGACAGGGACCTCTATAATTCCCCCCTCCACTTT. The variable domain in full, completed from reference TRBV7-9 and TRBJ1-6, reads DTGVSQNPRHKITKRGQNVTFRCDPISEHNRLYWYRQTLGQGPEFLTYFQNEAQLEKSRLLSDRFSAERPKGSFSTLEIQRTEQGDSAMYLCASSQRDRDLYNSPLHFGNGTRLTVT.